This T cell receptor beta chain was recorded in a study of blood T cell repertoires in COVID-19. Trimming removed 5 bases from V and 2 bases from J; junction bases left unmatched: 3. The CDR3 runs to 15 residues. The germline V gene has CDR1 SGHTA and CDR2 FQGNSA. This table comes from immunoSEQ multiplex PCR, and its TCRdb copy is limited to in-frame clones, with some not included. The data hold more than 70,000 clones, with 75% to 90% observed a single time. This rearrangement joins TRBV7-2 to TRBJ2-5; 12 bases agree with TRBD2. Material for sequencing was peripheral blood. This clonotype originated in a woman between 65 and 79 years old with acute or convalescent COVID-19. CDR3 coding DNA: TGTGCCAGCAGCAGAACTAGCGGGGGGCAAGAGACCCAGTACTTC. Its translation is CASSRTSGGQETQYF.